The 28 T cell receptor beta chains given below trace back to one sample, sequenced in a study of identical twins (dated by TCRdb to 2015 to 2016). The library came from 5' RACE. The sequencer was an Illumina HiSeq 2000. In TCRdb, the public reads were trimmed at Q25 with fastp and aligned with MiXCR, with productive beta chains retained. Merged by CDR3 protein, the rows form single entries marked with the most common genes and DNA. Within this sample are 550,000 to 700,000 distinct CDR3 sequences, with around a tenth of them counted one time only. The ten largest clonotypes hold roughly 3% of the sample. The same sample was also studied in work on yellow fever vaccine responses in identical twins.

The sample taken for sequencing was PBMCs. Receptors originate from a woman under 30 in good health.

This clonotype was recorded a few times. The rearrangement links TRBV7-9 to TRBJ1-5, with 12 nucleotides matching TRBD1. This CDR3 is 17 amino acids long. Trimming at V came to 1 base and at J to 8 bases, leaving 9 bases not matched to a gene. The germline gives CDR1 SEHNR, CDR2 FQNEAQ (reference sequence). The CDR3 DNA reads TGTGCCAGCAGCTTAGGAGGGGGACAGGGGGCAAGTGAGCCCCAGCATTTT. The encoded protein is CASSLGGGQGASEPQHF.

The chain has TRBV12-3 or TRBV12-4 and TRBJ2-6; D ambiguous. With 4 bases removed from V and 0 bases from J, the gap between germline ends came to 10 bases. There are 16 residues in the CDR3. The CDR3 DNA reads TGTGCCAGCAGTTCCTCCTCCTTCTCTGGGGCCAACGTCCTGACTTTC. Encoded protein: CASSSSSFSGANVLTF.

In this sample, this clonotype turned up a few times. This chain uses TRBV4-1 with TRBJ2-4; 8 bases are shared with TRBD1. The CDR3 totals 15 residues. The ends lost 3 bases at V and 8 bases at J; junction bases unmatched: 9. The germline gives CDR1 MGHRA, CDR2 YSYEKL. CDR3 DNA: TGCGCCAGCAGCCATTCACCAGGGGGCTTTGACATTCAGTACTTC. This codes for CASSHSPGGFDIQYF.

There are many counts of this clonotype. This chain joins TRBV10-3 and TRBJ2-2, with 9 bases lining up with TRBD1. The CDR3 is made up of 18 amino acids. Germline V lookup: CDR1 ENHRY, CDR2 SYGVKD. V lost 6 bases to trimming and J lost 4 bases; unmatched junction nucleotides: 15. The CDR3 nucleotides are TGTGCCATCAGCTGGACAGGGGTTCCTCCTCGAGGCACCGGGGAGCTGTTTTTT. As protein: CAISWTGVPPRGTGELFF.

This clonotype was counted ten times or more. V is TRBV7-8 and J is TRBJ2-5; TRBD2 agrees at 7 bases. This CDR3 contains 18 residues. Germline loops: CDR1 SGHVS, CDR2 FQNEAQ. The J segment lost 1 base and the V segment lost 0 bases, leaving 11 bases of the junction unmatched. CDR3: CASSLAGKSGAIQETQYF. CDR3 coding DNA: TGTGCCAGCAGCTTAGCTGGTAAGAGCGGGGCCATCCAAGAGACCCAGTACTTC.

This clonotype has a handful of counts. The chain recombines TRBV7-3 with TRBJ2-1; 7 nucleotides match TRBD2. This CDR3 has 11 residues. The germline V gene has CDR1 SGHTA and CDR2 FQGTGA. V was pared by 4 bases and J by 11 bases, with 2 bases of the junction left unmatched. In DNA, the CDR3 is TGTGCCAGCAGCTCTAGCGGAAAGCAGTTCTTC. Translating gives CASSSSGKQFF.

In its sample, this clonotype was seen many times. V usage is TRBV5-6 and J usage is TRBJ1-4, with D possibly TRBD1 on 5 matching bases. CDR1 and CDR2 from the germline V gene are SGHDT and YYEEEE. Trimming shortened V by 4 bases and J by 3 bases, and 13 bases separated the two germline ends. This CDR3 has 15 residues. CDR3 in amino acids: CASSPAGRPNEKLFF. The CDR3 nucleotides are TGTGCCAGCAGCCCGGCAGGGAGACCTAATGAAAAACTGTTTTTT.

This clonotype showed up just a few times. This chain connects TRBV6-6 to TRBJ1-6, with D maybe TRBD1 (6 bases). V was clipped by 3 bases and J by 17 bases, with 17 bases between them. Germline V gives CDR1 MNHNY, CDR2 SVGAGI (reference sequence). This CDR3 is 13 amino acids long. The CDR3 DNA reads TGTGCCAGCAGTTATGCCGGTACAGGGTCCATCCACTTT. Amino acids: CASSYAGTGSIHF.

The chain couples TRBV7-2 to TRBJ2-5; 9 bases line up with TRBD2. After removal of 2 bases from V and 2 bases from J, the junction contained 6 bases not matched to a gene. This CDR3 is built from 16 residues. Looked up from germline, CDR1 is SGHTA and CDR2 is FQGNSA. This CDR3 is CASSLQASGVQETQYF. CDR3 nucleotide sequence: TGTGCCAGCAGCTTACAGGCTAGCGGGGTTCAAGAGACCCAGTACTTC. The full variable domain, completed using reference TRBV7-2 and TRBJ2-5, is GAGVSQSPSNKVTEKGKDVELRCDPISGHTALYWYRQSLGQGLEFLIYFQGNSAPDKSGLPSDRFSAERTGGSVSTLTIQRTQQEDSAVYLCASSLQASGVQETQYFGPGTRLLVL.

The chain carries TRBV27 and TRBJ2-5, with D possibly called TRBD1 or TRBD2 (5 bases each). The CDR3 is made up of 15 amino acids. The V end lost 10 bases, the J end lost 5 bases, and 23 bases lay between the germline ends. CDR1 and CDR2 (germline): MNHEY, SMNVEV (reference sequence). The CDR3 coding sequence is TGTGCCACTCGCCCCGGGCAGGGTAGGGAGGAGACCCAGTACTTC. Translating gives CATRPGQGREETQYF.

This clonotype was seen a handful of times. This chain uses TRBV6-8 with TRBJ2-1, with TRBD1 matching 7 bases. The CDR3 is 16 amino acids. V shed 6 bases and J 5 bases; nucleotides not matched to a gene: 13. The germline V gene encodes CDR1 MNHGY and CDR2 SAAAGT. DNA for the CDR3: TGTGCCAGCAGACTTAGGACAGGTAAGAAGAACAATGAGCAGTTCTTC. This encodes CASRLRTGKKNNEQFF.

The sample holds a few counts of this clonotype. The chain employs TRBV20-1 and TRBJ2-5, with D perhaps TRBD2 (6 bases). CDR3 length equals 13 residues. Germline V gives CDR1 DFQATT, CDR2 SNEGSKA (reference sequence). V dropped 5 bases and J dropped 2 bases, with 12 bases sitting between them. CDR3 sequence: CSALRLEQETQYF. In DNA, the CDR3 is TGCAGTGCTCTTCGACTAGAACAAGAGACCCAGTACTTC.

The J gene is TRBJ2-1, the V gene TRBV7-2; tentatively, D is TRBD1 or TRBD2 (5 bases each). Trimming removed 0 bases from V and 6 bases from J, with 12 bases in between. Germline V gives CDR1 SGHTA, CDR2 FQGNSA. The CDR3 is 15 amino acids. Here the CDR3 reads CASSLARPGTNEQFF. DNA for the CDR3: TGTGCCAGCAGCTTAGCGCGACCAGGGACCAATGAGCAGTTCTTC.

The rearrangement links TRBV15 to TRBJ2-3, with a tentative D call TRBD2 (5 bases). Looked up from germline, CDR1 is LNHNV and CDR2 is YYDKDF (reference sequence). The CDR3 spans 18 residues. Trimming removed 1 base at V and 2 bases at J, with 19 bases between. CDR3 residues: CATSRGSQLGLHTDTQYF. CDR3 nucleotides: TGTGCCACCAGCAGAGGGTCGCAGCTAGGACTCCACACAGATACGCAGTATTTT.

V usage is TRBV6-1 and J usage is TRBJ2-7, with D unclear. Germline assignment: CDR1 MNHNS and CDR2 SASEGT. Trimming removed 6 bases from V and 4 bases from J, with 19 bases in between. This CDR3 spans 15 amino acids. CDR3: CASSPTQFKPYEQYF. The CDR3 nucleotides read TGTGCCAGCAGCCCAACCCAATTCAAGCCGTACGAGCAGTACTTC.

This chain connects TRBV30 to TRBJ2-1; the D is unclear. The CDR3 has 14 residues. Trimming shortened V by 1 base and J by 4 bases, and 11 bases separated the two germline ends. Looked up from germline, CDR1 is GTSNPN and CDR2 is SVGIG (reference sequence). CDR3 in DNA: TGTGCCTGGAGTGCCACTGACCATTACAATGAGCAGTTCTTC. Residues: CAWSATDHYNEQFF.

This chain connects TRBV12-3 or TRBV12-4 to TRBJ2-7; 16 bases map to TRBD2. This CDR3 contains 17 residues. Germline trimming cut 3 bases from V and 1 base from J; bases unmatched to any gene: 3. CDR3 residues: CASSLGTSGGVSYEQYF. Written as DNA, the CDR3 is TGTGCCAGCAGTTTGGGGACTAGCGGGGGGGTGTCCTACGAGCAGTACTTC.

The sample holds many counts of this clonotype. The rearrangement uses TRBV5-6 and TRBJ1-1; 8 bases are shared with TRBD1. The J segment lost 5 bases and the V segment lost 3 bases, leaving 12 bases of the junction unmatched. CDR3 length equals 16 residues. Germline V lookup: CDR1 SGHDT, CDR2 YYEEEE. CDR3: CASSSKARGLVTEAFF. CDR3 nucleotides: TGTGCCAGCAGCTCAAAAGCCAGGGGGCTGGTTACTGAAGCTTTCTTT.

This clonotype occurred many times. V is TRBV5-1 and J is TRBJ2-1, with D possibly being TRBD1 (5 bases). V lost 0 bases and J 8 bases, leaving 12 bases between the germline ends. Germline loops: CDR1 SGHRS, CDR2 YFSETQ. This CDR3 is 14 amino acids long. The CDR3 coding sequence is TGCGCCAGCAGCTTGGAGACAGTTTTAGATGAGCAGTTCTTC. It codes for CASSLETVLDEQFF.

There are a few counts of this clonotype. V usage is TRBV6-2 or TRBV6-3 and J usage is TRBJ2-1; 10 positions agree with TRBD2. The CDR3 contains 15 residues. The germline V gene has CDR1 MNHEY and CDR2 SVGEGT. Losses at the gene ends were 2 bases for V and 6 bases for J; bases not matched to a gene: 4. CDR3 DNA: TGTGCCAGCAGTTACGGCGGACTAGCGGTCAATGAGCAGTTCTTC. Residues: CASSYGGLAVNEQFF.

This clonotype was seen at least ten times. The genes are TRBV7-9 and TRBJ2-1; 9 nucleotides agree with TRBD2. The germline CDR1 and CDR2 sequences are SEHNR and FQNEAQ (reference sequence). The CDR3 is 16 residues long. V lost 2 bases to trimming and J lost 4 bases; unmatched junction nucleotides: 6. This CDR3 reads CASSLLPSGVYNEQFF. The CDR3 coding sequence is TGTGCCAGCAGCTTATTGCCTAGCGGGGTGTACAATGAGCAGTTCTTC.

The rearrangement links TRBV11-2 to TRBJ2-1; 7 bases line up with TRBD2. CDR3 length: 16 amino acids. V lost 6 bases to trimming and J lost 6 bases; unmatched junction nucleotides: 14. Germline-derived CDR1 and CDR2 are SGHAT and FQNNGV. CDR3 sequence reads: CASSSGTTPLTNEQFF. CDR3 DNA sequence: TGTGCCAGCAGTTCCGGGACTACCCCCCTCACCAATGAGCAGTTCTTC.

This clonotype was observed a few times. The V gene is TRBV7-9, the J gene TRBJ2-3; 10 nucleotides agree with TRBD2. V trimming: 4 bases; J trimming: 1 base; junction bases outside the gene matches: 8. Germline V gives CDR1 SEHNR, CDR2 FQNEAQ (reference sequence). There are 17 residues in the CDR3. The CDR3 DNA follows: TGTGCCAGCAGCTCCGGACTAGCGGCGCTCGGCACAGATACGCAGTATTTT. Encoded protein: CASSSGLAALGTDTQYF.

CDR3 in DNA: TGTGCCTGTGGGCTAGCGGGGGGCTCCTACAATGAGCAGTTCTTC. Protein product: CACGLAGGSYNEQFF. The chain uses TRBV30 and TRBJ2-1, with TRBD2 identical over 11 bases. CDR3 length: 15 amino acids. The J segment lost 0 bases and the V segment lost 6 bases, leaving 4 bases of the junction unmatched. Germline V CDR1 and CDR2: GTSNPN, SVGIG (reference sequence).

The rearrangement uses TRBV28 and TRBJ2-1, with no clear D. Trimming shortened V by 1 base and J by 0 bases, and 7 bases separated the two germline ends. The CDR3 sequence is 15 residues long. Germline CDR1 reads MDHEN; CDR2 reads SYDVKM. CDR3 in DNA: TGTGCCAGCAGTTTATCTCTAACCTCCTACAATGAGCAGTTCTTC. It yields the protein CASSLSLTSYNEQFF.

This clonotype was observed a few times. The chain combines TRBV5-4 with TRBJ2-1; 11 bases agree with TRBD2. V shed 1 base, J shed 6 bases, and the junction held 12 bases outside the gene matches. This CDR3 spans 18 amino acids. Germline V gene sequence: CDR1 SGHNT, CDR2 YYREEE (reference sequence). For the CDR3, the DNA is TGTGCCAGCAGCTTGTCAGGGTTGCGGACTAGCGGGCTCAATGAGCAGTTCTTC. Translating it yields CASSLSGLRTSGLNEQFF.

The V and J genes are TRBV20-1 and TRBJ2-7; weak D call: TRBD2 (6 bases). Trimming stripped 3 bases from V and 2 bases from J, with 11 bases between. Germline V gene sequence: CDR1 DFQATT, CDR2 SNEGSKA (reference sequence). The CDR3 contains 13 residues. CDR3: CSASGGRAYEQYF. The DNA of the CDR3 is TGCAGTGCTAGTGGGGGGAGAGCCTACGAGCAGTACTTC.

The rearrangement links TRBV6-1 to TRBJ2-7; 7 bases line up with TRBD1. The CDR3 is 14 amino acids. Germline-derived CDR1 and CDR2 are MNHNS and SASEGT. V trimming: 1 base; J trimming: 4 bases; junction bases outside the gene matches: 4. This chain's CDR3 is CASSEDRGMYEQYF. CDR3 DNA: TGTGCCAGCAGTGAAGACAGGGGAATGTACGAGCAGTACTTC.